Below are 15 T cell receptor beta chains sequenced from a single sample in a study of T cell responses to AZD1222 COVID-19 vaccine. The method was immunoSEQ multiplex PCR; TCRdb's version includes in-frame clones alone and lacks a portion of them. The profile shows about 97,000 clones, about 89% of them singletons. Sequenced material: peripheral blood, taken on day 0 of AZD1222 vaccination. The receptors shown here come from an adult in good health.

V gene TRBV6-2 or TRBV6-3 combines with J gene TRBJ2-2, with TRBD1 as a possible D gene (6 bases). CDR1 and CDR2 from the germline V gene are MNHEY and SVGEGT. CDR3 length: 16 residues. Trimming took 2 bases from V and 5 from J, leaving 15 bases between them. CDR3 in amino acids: CASSYPPGDETGELFF. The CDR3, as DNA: TGTGCCAGCAGTTACCCACCAGGGGACGAGACCGGGGAGCTGTTTTTT.

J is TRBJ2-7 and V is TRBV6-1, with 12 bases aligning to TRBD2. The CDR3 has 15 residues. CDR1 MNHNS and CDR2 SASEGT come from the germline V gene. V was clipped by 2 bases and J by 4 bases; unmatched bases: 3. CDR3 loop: CASSESGLAGYEQYF. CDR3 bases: TGTGCCAGCAGTGAATCGGGACTAGCGGGTTACGAGCAGTACTTC.

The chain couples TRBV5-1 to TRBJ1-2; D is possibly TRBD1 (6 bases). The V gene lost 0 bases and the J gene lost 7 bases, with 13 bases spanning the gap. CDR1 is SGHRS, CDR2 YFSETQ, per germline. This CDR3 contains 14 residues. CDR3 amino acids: CASSLAGVVSGYTF. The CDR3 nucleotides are TGCGCCAGCAGCTTGGCAGGGGTGGTGTCTGGCTACACCTTC.

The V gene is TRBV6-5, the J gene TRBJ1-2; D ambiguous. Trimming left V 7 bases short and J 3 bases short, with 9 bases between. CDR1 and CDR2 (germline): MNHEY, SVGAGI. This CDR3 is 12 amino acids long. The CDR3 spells CASKEVDYGYTF. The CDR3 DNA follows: TGTGCCAGCAAGGAGGTCGACTATGGCTACACCTTC.

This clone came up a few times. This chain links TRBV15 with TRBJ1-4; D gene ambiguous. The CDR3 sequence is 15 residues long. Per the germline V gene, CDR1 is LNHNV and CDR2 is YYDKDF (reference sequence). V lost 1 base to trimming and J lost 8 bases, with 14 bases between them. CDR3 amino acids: CATSRGNSLKEKLFF. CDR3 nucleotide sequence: TGTGCCACCAGCAGAGGGAACTCGCTCAAAGAAAAACTGTTTTTT.

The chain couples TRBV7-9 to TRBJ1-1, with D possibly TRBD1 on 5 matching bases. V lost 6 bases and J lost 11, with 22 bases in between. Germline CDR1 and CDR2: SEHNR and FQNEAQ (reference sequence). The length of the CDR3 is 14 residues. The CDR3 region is CASRARASGPGAFF. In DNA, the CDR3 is TGTGCCAGCAGGGCCAGGGCATCAGGACCGGGGGCTTTCTTT.

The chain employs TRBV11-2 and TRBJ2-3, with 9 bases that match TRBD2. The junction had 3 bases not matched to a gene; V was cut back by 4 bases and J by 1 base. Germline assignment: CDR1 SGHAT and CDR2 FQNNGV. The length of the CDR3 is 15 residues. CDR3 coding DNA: TGTGCCAGCAGCTCAGCGGGGGGTCGCACAGATACGCAGTATTTT. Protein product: CASSSAGGRTDTQYF.

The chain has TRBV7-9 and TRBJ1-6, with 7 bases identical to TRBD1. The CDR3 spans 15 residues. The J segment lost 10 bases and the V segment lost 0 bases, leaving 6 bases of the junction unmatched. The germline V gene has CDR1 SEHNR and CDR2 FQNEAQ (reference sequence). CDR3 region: CASSLATGKGSPLHF. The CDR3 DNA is TGTGCCAGCAGCTTAGCGACAGGGAAGGGATCACCCCTCCACTTT.

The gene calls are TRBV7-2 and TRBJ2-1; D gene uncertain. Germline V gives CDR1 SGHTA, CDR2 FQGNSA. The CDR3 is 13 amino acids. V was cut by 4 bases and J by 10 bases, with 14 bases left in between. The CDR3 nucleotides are TGTGCCAGCAGCTCCCATTTCGTGACCGAGCAGTTCTTC. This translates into CASSSHFVTEQFF.

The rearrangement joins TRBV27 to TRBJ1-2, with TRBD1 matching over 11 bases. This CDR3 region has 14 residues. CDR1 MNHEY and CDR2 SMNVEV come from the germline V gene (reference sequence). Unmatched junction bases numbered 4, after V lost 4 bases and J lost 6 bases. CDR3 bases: TGTGCCAGCAGTTCGGACAGGGGGCAAAATGGCTACACCTTC. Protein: CASSSDRGQNGYTF.

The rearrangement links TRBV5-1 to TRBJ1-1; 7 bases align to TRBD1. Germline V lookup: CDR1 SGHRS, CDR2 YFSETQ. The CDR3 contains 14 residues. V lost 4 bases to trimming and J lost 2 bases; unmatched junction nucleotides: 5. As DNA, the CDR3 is TGCGCCAGCAGCCCTGGGGACAGCAACACTGAAGCTTTCTTT. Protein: CASSPGDSNTEAFF.

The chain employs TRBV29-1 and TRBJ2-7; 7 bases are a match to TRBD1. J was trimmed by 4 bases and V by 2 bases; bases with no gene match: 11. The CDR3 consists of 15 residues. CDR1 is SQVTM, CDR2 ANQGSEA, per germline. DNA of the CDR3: TGCAGCGTTGAACGGGAACAGGGGCGAAAATACGAGCAGTACTTC. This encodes CSVEREQGRKYEQYF.

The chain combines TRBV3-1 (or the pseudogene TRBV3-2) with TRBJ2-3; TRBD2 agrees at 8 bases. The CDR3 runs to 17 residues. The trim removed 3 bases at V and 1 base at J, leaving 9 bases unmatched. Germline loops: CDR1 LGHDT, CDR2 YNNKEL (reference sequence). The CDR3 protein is CASSQATSGVRTDTQYF. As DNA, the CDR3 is TGTGCCAGCAGCCAGGCTACTAGCGGAGTTCGCACAGATACGCAGTATTTT.

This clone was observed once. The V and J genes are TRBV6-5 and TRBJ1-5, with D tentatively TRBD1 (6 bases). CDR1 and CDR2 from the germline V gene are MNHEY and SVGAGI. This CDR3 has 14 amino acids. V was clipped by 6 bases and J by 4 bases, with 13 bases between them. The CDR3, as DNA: TGTGCCAGCAGGGAGGGGGGGCCAAATCAGCCCCAGCATTTT. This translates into CASREGGPNQPQHF.

The CDR3, as DNA: TGTGCCAGCAATGGGGGATTCCCGAATTCACCCCTCCACTTT. Its translation: CASNGGFPNSPLHF. The chain carries TRBV2 and TRBJ1-6; perhaps TRBD1 as D (5 bases). V lost 7 bases and J 7 bases, leaving 14 bases between the germline ends. The CDR3 covers 14 residues. CDR1 and CDR2 from the germline V gene are SNHLY and FYNNEI.